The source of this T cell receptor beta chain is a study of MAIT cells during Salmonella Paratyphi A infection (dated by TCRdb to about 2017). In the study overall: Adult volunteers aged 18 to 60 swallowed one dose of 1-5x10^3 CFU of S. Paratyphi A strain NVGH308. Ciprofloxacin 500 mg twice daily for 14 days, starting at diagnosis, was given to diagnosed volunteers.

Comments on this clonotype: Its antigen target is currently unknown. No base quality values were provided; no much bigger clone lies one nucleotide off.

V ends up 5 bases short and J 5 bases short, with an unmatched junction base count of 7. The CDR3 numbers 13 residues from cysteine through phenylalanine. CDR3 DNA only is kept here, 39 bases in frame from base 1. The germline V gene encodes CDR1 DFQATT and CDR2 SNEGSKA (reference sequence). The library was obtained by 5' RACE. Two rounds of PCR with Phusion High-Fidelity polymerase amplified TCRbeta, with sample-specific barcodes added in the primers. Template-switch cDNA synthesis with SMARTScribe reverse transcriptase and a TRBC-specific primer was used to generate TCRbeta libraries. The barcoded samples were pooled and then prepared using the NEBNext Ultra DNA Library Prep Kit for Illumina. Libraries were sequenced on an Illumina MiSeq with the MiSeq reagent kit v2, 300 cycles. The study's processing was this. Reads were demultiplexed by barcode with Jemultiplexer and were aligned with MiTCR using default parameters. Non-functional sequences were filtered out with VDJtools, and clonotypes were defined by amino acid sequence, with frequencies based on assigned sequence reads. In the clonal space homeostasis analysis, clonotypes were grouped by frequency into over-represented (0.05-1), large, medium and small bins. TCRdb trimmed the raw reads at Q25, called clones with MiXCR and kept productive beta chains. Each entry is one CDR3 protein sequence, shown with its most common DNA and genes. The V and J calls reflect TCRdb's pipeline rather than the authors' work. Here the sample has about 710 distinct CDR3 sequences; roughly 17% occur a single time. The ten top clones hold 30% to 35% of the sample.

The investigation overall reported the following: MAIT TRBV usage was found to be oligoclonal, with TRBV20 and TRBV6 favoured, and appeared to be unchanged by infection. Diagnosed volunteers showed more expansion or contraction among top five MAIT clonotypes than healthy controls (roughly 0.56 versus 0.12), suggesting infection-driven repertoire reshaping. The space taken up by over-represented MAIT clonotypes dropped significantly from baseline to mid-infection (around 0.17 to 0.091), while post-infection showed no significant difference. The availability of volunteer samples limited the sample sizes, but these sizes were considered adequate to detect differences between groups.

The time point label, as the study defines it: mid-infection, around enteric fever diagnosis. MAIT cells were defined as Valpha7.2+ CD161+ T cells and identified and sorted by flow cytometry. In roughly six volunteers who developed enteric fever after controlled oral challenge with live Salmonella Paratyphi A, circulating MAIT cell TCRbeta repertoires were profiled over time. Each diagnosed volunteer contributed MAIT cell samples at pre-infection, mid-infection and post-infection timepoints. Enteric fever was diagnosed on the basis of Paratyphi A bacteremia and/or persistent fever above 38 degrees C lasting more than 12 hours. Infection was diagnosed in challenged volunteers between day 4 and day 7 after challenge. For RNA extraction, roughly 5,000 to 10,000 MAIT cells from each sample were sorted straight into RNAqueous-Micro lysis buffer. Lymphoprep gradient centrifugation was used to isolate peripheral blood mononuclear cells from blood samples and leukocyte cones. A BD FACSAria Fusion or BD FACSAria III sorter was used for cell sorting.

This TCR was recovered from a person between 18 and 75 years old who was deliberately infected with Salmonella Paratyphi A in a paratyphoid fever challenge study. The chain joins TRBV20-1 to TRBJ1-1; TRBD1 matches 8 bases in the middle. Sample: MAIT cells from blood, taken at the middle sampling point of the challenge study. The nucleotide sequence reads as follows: TGCAGTGCTGGTGGACAGGGAATAACTGAAGCTTTCTTT. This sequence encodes CSAGGQGITEAFF.